This TCR beta chain was sequenced during a study of cytomegalovirus exposure and HLA in healthy donors. Study conclusions and caveats: TCR beta V- and J-gene trimming, according to a later analysis, was linked to a missense DCLRE1C variant. Apparent HLA restriction characterized most CMV-associated TCR beta chains in a later analysis. Reported findings show TCR beta sequences accurately forecast HLA-A and HLA-B alleles in most subjects. Investigators reported around 150 TCR beta chains as tied to cytomegalovirus.

This clone was seen a single time. Its target is unknown. PCR was performed using 60 Vbeta and 13 Jbeta primers. Here immunoSEQ multiplex PCR was the method, and the copy in TCRdb shows in-frame clones only, minus some. The top ten clones hold around 2.6% of a sample with roughly 150,000 clones, 70% to 90% of them seen once. V lost 1 base, J lost 0 bases, and 9 bases lay in between. Germline loops: CDR1 SGHTA, CDR2 FQGNSA. The CDR3 covers 15 residues. This clonotype was sampled from a young man in good health and CMV-seropositive. The sequenced material came from PBMCs. The rearrangement joins TRBV7-2 to TRBJ1-1; D gene ambiguous. The CDR3: CASSLGGYMNTEAFF. In DNA form, the CDR3 reads TGTGCCAGCAGCTTAGGCGGTTACATGAACACTGAAGCTTTCTTT.